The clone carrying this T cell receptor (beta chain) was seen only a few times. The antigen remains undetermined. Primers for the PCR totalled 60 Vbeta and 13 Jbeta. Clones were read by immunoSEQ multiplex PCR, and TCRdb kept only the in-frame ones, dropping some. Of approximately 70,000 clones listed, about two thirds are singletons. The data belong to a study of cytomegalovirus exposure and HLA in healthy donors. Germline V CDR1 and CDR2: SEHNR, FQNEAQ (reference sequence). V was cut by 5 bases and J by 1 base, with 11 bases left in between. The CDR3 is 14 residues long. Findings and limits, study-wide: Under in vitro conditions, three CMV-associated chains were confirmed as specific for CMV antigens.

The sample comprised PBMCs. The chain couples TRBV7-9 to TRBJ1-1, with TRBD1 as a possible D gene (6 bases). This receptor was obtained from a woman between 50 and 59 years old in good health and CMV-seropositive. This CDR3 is CASSQGNQNTEAFF. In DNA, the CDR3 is TGTGCCAGCAGCCAGGGGAACCAGAACACTGAAGCTTTCTTT.